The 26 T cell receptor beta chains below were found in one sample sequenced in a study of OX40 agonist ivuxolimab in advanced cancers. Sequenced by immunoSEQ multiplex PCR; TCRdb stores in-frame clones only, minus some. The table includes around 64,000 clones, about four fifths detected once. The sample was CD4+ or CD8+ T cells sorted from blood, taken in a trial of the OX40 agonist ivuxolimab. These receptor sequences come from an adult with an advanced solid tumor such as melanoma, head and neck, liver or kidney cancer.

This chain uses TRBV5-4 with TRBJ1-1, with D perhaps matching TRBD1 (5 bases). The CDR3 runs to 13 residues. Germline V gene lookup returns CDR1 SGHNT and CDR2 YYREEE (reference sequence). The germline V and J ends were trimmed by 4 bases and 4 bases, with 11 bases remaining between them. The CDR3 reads CASSGDYITEAFF. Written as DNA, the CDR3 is TGTGCCAGCAGCGGGGACTACATCACTGAAGCTTTCTTT.

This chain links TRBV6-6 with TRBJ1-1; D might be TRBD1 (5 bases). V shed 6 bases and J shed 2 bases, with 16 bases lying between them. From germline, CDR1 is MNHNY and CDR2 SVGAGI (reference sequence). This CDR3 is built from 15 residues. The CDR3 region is CASRKSEGRNTEAFF. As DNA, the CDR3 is TGTGCCAGCAGAAAGAGCGAGGGGAGAAACACTGAAGCTTTCTTT.

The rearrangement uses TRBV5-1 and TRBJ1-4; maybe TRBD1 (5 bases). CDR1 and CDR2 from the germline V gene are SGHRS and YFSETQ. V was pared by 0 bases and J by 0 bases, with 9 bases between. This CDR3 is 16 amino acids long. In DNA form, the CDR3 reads TGCGCCAGCAGCTTGGTTTCGGGGGCAACTAATGAAAAACTGTTTTTT. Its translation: CASSLVSGATNEKLFF.

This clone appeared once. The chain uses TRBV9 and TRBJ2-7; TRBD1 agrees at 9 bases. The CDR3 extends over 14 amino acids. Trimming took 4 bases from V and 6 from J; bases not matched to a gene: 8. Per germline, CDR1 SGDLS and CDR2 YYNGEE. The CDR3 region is CASSNRDREGEQYF. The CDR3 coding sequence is TGTGCCAGCAGCAACCGGGACAGGGAGGGCGAGCAGTACTTC.

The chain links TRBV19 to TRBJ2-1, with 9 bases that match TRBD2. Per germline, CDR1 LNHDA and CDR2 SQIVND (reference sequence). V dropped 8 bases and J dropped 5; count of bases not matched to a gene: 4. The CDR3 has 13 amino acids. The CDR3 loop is CASGGTSNNEQFF. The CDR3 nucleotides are TGTGCCAGTGGGGGGACTAGCAACAATGAGCAGTTCTTC.

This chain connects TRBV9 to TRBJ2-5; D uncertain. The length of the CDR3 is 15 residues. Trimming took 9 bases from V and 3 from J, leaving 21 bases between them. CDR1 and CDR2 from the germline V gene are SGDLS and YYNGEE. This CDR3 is CANGSPSRIEETQYF. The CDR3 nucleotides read TGTGCCAACGGAAGCCCTTCTAGAATCGAAGAGACCCAGTACTTC.

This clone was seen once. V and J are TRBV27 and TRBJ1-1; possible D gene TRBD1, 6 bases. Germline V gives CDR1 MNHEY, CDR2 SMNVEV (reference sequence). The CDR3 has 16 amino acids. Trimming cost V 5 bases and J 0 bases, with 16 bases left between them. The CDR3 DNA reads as TGTGCCAGCAGTAGGGGGTGGTCGGGGGTGAACACTGAAGCTTTCTTT. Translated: CASSRGWSGVNTEAFF.

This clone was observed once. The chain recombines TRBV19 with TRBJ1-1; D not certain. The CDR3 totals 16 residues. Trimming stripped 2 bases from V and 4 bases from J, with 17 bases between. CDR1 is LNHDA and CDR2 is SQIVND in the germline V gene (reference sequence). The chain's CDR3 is CASSITGGGLATEAFF. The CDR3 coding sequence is TGTGCCAGTAGTATAACGGGAGGTGGATTGGCCACTGAAGCTTTCTTT.

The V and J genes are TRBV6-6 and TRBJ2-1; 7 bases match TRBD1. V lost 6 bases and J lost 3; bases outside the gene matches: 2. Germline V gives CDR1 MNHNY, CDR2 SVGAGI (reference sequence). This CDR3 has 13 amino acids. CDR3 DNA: TGTGCCAGCAGCCAGGGGGTCTACAATGAGCAGTTCTTC. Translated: CASSQGVYNEQFF.

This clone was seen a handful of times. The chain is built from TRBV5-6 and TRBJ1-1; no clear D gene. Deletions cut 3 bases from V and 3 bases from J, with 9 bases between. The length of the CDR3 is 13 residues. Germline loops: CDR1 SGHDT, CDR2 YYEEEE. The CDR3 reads CASSSDPHTEAFF. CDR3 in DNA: TGTGCCAGCAGCTCAGACCCCCACACTGAAGCTTTCTTT.

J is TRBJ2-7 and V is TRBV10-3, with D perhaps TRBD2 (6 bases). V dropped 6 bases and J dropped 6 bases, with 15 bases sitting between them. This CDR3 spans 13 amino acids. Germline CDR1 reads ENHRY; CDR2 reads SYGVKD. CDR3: CAIRVGGTGEQYF. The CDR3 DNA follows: TGTGCCATCAGGGTCGGGGGAACCGGCGAGCAGTACTTC.

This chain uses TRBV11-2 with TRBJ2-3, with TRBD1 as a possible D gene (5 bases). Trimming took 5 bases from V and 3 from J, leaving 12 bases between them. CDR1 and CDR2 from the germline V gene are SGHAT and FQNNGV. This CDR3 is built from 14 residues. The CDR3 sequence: CASSPRTQTDTQYF. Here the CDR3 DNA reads TGTGCCAGCAGCCCACGGACACAAACAGATACGCAGTATTTT.

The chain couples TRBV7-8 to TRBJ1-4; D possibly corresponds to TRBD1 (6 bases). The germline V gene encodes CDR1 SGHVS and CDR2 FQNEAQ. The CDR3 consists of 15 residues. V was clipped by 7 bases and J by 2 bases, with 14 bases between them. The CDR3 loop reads CASTAVRGTNEKLFF. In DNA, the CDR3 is TGTGCCAGCACTGCCGTGAGGGGGACTAATGAAAAACTGTTTTTT.

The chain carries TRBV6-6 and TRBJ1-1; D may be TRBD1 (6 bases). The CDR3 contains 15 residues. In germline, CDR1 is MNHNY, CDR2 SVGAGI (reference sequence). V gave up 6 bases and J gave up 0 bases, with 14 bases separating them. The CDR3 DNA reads TGTGCCAGCAGCAAAACTGGACAGTTGAACACTGAAGCTTTCTTT. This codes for CASSKTGQLNTEAFF.

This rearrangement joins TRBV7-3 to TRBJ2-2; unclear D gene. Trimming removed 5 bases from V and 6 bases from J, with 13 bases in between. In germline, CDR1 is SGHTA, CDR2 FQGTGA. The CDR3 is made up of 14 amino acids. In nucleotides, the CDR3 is TGTGCCAGCAGCCCCGCTGGAGTACCCGGGGAGCTGTTTTTT. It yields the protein CASSPAGVPGELFF. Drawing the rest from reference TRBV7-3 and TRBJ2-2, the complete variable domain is GAGVSQTPSNKVTEKGKYVELRCDPISGHTALYWYRQSLGQGPEFLIYFQGTGAADDSGLPNDRFFAVRPEGSVSTLKIQRTERGDSAVYLCASSPAGVPGELFFGEGSRLTVL.

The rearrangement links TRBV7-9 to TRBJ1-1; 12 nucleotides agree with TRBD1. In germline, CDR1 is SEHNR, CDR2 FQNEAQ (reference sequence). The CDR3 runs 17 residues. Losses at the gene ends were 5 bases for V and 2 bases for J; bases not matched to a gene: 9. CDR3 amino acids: CASSQGDRGLGNTEAFF. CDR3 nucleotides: TGTGCCAGCAGCCAAGGGGACAGGGGGCTGGGTAACACTGAAGCTTTCTTT.

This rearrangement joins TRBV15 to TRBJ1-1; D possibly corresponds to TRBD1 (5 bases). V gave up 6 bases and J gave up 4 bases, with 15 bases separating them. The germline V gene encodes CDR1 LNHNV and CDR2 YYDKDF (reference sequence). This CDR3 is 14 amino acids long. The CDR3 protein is CATRGAGGGTEAFF. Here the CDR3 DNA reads TGTGCCACCAGAGGGGCAGGTGGGGGCACTGAAGCTTTCTTT. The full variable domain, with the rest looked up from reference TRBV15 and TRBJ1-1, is DAMVIQNPRYQVTQFGKPVTLSCSQTLNHNVMYWYQQKSSQAPKLLFHYYDKDFNNEADTPDNFQSRRPNTSFCFLDIRSPGLGDTAMYLCATRGAGGGTEAFFGQGTRLTVV.

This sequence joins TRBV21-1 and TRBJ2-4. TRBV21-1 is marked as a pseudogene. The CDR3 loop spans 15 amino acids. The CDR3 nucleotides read TGTGCCAGCAGCAAAGCGGCGTTAGCCAAAAACATTCAGTACTTC. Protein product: CASSKAALAKNIQYF.

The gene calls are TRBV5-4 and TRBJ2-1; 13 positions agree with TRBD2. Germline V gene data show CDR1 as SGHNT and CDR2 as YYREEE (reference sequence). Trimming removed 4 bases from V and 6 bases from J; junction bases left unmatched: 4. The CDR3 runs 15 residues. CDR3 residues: CASSLGLAGANEQFF. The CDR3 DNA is TGTGCCAGCAGCCTAGGACTAGCGGGAGCCAATGAGCAGTTCTTC.

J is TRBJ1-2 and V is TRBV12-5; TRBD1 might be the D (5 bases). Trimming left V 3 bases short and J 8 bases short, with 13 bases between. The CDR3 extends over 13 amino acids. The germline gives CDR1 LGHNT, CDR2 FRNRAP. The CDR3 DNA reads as TGTGCTAGTGGTTTACAGGAAGCGAGGGGCTACACCTTC. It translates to CASGLQEARGYTF.

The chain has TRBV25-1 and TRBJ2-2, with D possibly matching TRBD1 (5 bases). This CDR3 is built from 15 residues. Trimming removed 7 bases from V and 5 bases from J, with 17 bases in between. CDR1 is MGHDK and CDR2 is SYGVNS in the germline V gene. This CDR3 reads CASKGVAGLTGELFF. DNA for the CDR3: TGTGCCAGCAAGGGTGTAGCAGGGTTGACCGGGGAGCTGTTTTTT.

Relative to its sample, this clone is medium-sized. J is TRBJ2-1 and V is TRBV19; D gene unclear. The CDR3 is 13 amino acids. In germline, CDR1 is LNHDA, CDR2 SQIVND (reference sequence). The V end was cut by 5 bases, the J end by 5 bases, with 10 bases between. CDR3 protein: CASSVGIDNEQFF. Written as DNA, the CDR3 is TGTGCCAGTAGTGTTGGGATCGACAATGAGCAGTTCTTC.

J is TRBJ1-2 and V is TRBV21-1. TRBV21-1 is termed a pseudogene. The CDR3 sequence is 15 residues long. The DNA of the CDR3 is TGTGCCAGCAGCTACCCCCCGGCAGGGAGAAATGGCTACACCTTC. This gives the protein CASSYPPAGRNGYTF.

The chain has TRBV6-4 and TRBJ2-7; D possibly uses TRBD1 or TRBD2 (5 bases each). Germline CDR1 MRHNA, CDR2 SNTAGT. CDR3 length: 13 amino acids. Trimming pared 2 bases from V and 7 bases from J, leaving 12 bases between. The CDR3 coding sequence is TGTGCCAGCAGTGACCGGGACCTGTGGGAGCAGTACTTC. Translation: CASSDRDLWEQYF.

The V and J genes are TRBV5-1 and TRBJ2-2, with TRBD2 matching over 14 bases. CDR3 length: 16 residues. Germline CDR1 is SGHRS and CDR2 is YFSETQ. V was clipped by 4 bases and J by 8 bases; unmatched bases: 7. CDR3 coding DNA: TGCGCCAGCAGCGAAGGGACTAGCGGGAGCTCAGGGGAGCTGTTTTTT. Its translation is CASSEGTSGSSGELFF.

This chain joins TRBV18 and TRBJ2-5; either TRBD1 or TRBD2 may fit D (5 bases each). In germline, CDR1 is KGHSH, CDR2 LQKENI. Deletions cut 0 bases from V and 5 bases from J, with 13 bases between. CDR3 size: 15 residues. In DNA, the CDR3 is TGTGCCAGCTCACCACCGGGGACGGTTGAGGAGACCCAGTACTTC. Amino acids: CASSPPGTVEETQYF.